These T cell receptor beta chains were read from a single sample in a study of human T cells and chemical hapten exposure. In TCRdb, the RACE reads were re-called with MiXCR into one record per CDR3 protein. The data show about 74,000 distinct CDR3 sequences, with 14% seen just once and roughly 4.6% held by the top ten. Here the sequenced sample was whole blood, taken in connection with sensitization to the hapten diphenylcyclopropenone (DPC). The receptors were sampled from a woman between 50 and 59 years old with alopecia areata. Some clones in this sample may be carry-over from other donors' samples. Both conserved end residues are part of each CDR3. D genes are given only for firm matches. Expanded clones get a size class; other rows say once, few or many, or leave the size out.

abundance	j_gene	v_gene	d_gene	CDR3aa	CDR3nt
many	TRBJ2-4	TRBV7-2	-	CASSLDTRIAKNIQYF	TGTGCCAGCAGCTTGGACACTAGAATAGCCAAAAACATTCAGTACTTC
-	TRBJ1-2	TRBV20-1	-	CSARDLVRPYTF	TGCAGTGCTAGAGATCTTGTCAGACCCTACACCTTC
few	TRBJ2-7	TRBV10-3	-	CAISESPTAGTRDEQYF	TGTGCCATCAGTGAGTCACCAACGGCCGGCACGAGAGACGAGCAGTACTTC
-	TRBJ1-3	TRBV18	TRBD1	CASSPPRGPGNTIYF	TGTGCCAGCTCACCACCCAGGGGGCCTGGAAACACCATATATTTT
-	TRBJ2-3	TRBV7-2	-	CASSLAQSASTDTQYF	TGTGCCAGCAGCTTGGCCCAAAGCGCTAGCACAGATACGCAGTATTTT
-	TRBJ1-5	TRBV2	-	CASSGRDLNQPQHF	TGTGCCAGCAGTGGCCGGGACCTCAATCAGCCCCAGCATTTT
few	TRBJ2-7	TRBV29-1	TRBD2	CSVVPSGSVGEQYF	TGCAGCGTCGTACCCAGCGGGAGTGTAGGCGAGCAGTACTTC
few	TRBJ2-3	TRBV6-2/TRBV6-3	TRBD2	CASSYTTSGTDTQYF	TGTGCCAGCAGTTACACGACTAGCGGCACAGATACGCAGTATTTT
few	TRBJ1-1	TRBV27	-	CASSLSGSNTEAFF	TGTGCCAGCAGTTTATCCGGCAGTAACACTGAAGCTTTCTTT
few	TRBJ1-4	TRBV5-5	-	CASSPNSPGTTNEKLFF	TGTGCCAGCAGCCCAAACTCCCCCGGGACGACTAATGAAAAACTGTTTTTT
-	TRBJ2-7	TRBV7-6	-	CASSLSAVSYEQYF	TGTGCCAGCAGCTTGTCCGCAGTCTCCTACGAGCAGTACTTC
-	TRBJ2-3	TRBV7-2	TRBD2	CAIPGGWADTQYF	TGTGCCATCCCGGGGGGGTGGGCAGATACGCAGTATTTT
few	TRBJ2-2	TRBV4-1	-	CASSQHGELFF	TGCGCCAGCAGCCAACACGGGGAGCTGTTTTTT
few	TRBJ1-1	TRBV6-6	-	CASRLLAENTEAFF	TGTGCCAGCAGACTATTGGCTGAGAACACTGAAGCTTTCTTT
few	TRBJ1-5	TRBV6-2/TRBV6-3	TRBD1	CASLDRDPLNQPQHF	TGTGCCAGCCTGGACAGGGACCCACTTAATCAGCCCCAGCATTTT
-	TRBJ2-5	TRBV23-1	-	CASSHPIRLLGAETQYF	TGCGCCAGCAGTCATCCGATTCGTCTGTTGGGGGCTGAGACCCAGTACTTC
-	TRBJ2-3	TRBV6-1	-	CASVRRTDTQYF	TGTGCCAGCGTACGCAGGACAGATACGCAGTATTTT
many	TRBJ1-5	TRBV28	-	CASSRRSQPQHF	TGTGCCAGCAGCCGGAGGAGTCAGCCCCAGCATTTT
-	TRBJ2-2	TRBV7-2	TRBD1	CASSLETGNLKGGELFF	TGTGCCAGCAGCTTAGAGACAGGGAACCTTAAGGGAGGGGAGCTGTTTTTT
-	TRBJ2-7	TRBV9	TRBD2	CASSTRGGRGLYEQYF	TGTGCCAGCAGCACCCGGGGAGGGAGGGGACTTTACGAGCAGTACTTC
-	TRBJ2-5	TRBV2	-	CASSWGRQETQYF	TGTGCCAGCAGCTGGGGCAGACAAGAGACCCAGTACTTC
many	TRBJ2-7	TRBV20-1	TRBD2	CSANSGAYEQYF	TGCAGTGCTAATAGCGGGGCCTACGAGCAGTACTTC
many	TRBJ2-1	TRBV6-6	-	CASSRRVETEQFF	TGTGCCAGCAGCCGGCGTGTAGAGACGGAGCAGTTCTTC
-	TRBJ1-1	TRBV30	-	CAWSRENEAFF	TGTGCCTGGAGTCGGGAAAATGAAGCTTTCTTT